This record covers a single TCR beta chain. This specimen comes from a study of PD-1 blockade in classical Hodgkin lymphoma. Clones were read by immunoSEQ multiplex PCR, and TCRdb kept only the in-frame ones, dropping some. There are about 23,000 clones in the sample; 80% occur only once, and approximately 18% lies in the top ten. Patients all relapsed after autologous stem cell transplantation, and there was variation in brentuximab vedotin exposure. Trimming at V came to 2 bases and at J to 2 bases, leaving 5 bases not matched to a gene. This CDR3 is 16 amino acids long. Germline CDR1 is SGHVS and CDR2 is FNYEAQ.

The TCR comes from a human donor with classical Hodgkin lymphoma. This sample comprised peripheral blood mononuclear cells (PBMCs), obtained before the second cycle of nivolumab. The chain joins TRBV7-6 to TRBJ2-2, with 7 bases identical to TRBD2. The CDR3 sequence: CASSLWGRGNTGELFF. DNA for the CDR3: TGTGCCAGCAGCTTATGGGGGAGGGGAAACACCGGGGAGCTGTTTTTT.